A single sample gave rise to the 30 T cell receptor beta chains below, sequenced in a study of human T cells and chemical hapten exposure (dated by TCRdb to the early 2020s). The sample's time point label, in plain terms: pre-sensitization, week 0. The meaning of the sample's treatment or condition label: therapeutic diphenylcyclopropenone sensitization with weekly scalp DPC. Libraries were built with RACE. The listed sequencing device is NextSeq 500. TCRdb trimmed the raw reads at Q25, called clones with MiXCR and kept productive beta chains. A single entry per CDR3 protein holds the most common genes and DNA from its merged rows. The sample table shows some 330,000 distinct CDR3 sequences, and 5.5% are seen once. The ten top clones hold around 8% of the sample. The sequenced sample was whole blood, obtained in connection with sensitization to the hapten diphenylcyclopropenone (DPC). Every receptor here comes from a woman between 18 and 30 years old with alopecia areata. Some clones in this sample may be carry-over from other donors' samples.

Only a few counts were recorded for this clonotype. The rearrangement uses TRBV5-1 and TRBJ2-2, with 12 bases identical to TRBD2. Per germline, CDR1 SGHRS and CDR2 YFSETQ. With V trimmed by 2 bases and J by 3 bases, 11 bases remained unmatched. The CDR3 consists of 19 residues. As DNA, the CDR3 is TGCGCCAGCAGCTTCCTGGCTAGCGGGGGGGCCGAGTACACCGGGGAGCTGTTTTTT. This codes for CASSFLASGGAEYTGELFF.

The chain has TRBV9 and TRBJ2-1, with D possibly matching TRBD1 (6 bases). Germline V gene sequence: CDR1 SGDLS, CDR2 YYNGEE. This CDR3 spans 17 amino acids. The V end lost 1 base, the J end lost 0 bases, and 14 bases lay between the germline ends. CDR3 DNA: TGTGCCAGCAGCGTAAACAGGGAACGGGACTCCTACAATGAGCAGTTCTTC. Protein product: CASSVNRERDSYNEQFF.

The sample holds a few counts of this clonotype. The chain couples TRBV7-9 to TRBJ2-7; D is unresolved. V lost 5 bases to trimming and J lost 0 bases, with 14 bases between them. This CDR3 is 15 amino acids long. Germline-derived CDR1 and CDR2 are SEHNR and FQNEAQ (reference sequence). CDR3 amino acids: CASSQLTYNSYEQYF. The CDR3 bases are TGTGCCAGCAGCCAATTGACGTACAACTCCTACGAGCAGTACTTC.

This clonotype was seen at least ten times. The chain combines TRBV7-2 with TRBJ2-7; tentatively, D is TRBD2 (5 bases). Trimming pared 1 base from V and 6 bases from J, leaving 16 bases between. The CDR3 consists of 15 residues. Looked up from germline, CDR1 is SGHTA and CDR2 is FQGNSA. The CDR3 DNA reads TGTGCCAGCAGCTTAGGCGGGCTGGGTGCCGGCGAGCAGTACTTC. It codes for CASSLGGLGAGEQYF.

This clonotype was counted only a few times. The chain combines TRBV7-3 with TRBJ1-1; 9 bases match TRBD1. J lost 5 bases, V lost 5 bases, and 3 bases had no gene match. From germline, CDR1 is SGHTA and CDR2 FQGTGA. This CDR3 region has 13 residues. CDR3 residues: CASSEGQGTEAFF. The CDR3 bases are TGTGCCAGCAGCGAGGGACAGGGTACTGAAGCTTTCTTT.

The chain has TRBV6-2 or TRBV6-3 and TRBJ1-1; D is undetermined. Germline V CDR1 and CDR2: MNHEY, SVGEGT. With 2 bases removed from V and 7 bases from J, the gap between germline ends came to 20 bases. The CDR3 is made up of 16 amino acids. The CDR3 DNA follows: TGTGCCAGCAGTTACCCATGGGGAACCCGGGAGATTGAAGCTTTCTTT. It codes for CASSYPWGTREIEAFF.

This clonotype was counted many times. The chain uses TRBV2 and TRBJ2-6, with unresolved D. Germline V gene sequence: CDR1 SNHLY, CDR2 FYNNEI. Between the trimmed V and J ends, which lost 1 base and 1 base, there was a span of 2 bases. The CDR3 length is 14 residues. The CDR3 is CASSEESGANVLTF. DNA for the CDR3: TGTGCCAGCAGTGAAGAGTCTGGGGCCAACGTCCTGACTTTC.

This clonotype has more than one count but fewer than ten. V and J are TRBV6-2 or TRBV6-3 and TRBJ1-4, with D unclear. Trimming took 6 bases from V and 2 from J, leaving 16 bases between them. CDR1 MNHEY and CDR2 SVGEGT come from the germline V gene. The CDR3 extends over 16 amino acids. In nucleotides, the CDR3 is TGTGCCAGCAGCTACGGACGGTTGCAGACTAATGAAAAACTGTTTTTT. Translation: CASSYGRLQTNEKLFF.

The CDR3 spells CATSDFDSPSGANVLTF. The CDR3 DNA is TGTGCCACCAGTGATTTTGACAGTCCCTCTGGGGCCAACGTCCTGACTTTC. The chain couples TRBV24-1 to TRBJ2-6, with TRBD1 as a possible D gene (5 bases). V lost 1 base, J lost 0 bases, and 9 bases lay in between. Germline CDR1 and CDR2: KGHDR and SFDVKD. CDR3 size: 17 residues.

The chain joins TRBV2 to TRBJ1-2, with 9 positions matching TRBD1. Per the germline V gene, CDR1 is SNHLY and CDR2 is FYNNEI. The CDR3 runs 14 residues. Unmatched junction bases numbered 12, after V lost 11 bases and J lost 5 bases. CDR3 region: CAGTYAGTGYGYTF. CDR3 DNA: TGTGCCGGGACATACGCCGGGACAGGGTATGGCTACACCTTC.

This clonotype was observed a few times. This sequence joins TRBV7-8 and TRBJ1-3; the match to TRBD1 covers 7 bases. Germline V gene data show CDR1 as SGHVS and CDR2 as FQNEAQ. This CDR3 region has 16 residues. V trimming: 6 bases; J trimming: 9 bases; junction bases outside the gene matches: 17. CDR3 coding DNA: TGTGCCAGCAGTCAAAGAACCGGGACAGCCCGGGGCACCATATATTTT. This encodes CASSQRTGTARGTIYF. Using reference TRBV7-8 and TRBJ1-3 for the parts outside the CDR3, the full variable domain is GAGVSQSPRYKVAKRGQDVALRCDPISGHVSLFWYQQALGQGPEFLTYFQNEAQLDKSGLPSDRFFAERPEGSVSTLKIQRTQQEDSAVYLCASSQRTGTARGTIYFGEGSWLTVV.

In its sample, this clonotype was seen many times. The V and J genes are TRBV7-8 and TRBJ2-2; TRBD2 matches at 8 bases. From germline, CDR1 is SGHVS and CDR2 FQNEAQ. The ends lost 7 bases at V and 2 bases at J; junction bases unmatched: 12. The CDR3 is made up of 17 amino acids. The CDR3 DNA sequence: TGTGCCAGCAACGATCGAATAGCGGGGACCAACACCGGGGAGCTGTTTTTT. It translates to CASNDRIAGTNTGELFF.

The genes are TRBV4-3 and TRBJ1-1; the D is unclear. V was shortened by 1 base and J by 1 base, with 10 bases between the two germline ends. From germline, CDR1 is LGHNA and CDR2 YSLEER. The CDR3 covers 15 residues. The CDR3 sequence is CASSQVWSSNTEAFF. The CDR3 coding sequence is TGCGCCAGCAGCCAAGTCTGGTCTTCGAACACTGAAGCTTTCTTT.

This clonotype was observed many times. This chain joins TRBV5-6 and TRBJ1-4, with 9 bases lining up with TRBD1. In germline, CDR1 is SGHDT, CDR2 YYEEEE. This CDR3 has 15 residues. The J segment lost 8 bases and the V segment lost 6 bases, leaving 11 bases of the junction unmatched. The DNA of the CDR3 is TGTGCCAGCATCCGGCGGGGGACAGGGCAGGAAAAACTGTTTTTT. Protein product: CASIRRGTGQEKLFF.

This clonotype was recorded many times. V and J are TRBV2 and TRBJ1-5; D gene uncertain. The CDR3 has 11 residues. Between the trimmed V and J ends, which lost 8 bases and 9 bases, there was a span of 11 bases. Germline V gives CDR1 SNHLY, CDR2 FYNNEI. DNA of the CDR3: TGTGCCAGCGGCTACGTGGGGCCCCAGCATTTT. It encodes CASGYVGPQHF. Looking up the rest from reference TRBV2 and TRBJ1-5 gives the full variable domain: EPEVTQTPSHQVTQMGQEVILRCVPISNHLYFYWYRQILGQKVEFLVSFYNNEISEKSEIFDDQFSVERPDGSNFTLKIRSTKLEDSAMYFCASGYVGPQHFGDGTRLSIL.

The rearrangement joins TRBV7-3 to TRBJ2-1; perhaps D is TRBD1 or TRBD2 (7 bases each). Trimming cost V 5 bases and J 8 bases, with 22 bases left between them. Germline CDR1 is SGHTA and CDR2 is FQGTGA. This CDR3 region has 16 residues. The CDR3 is CASSPMSGGDPHEQFF. CDR3 in DNA: TGTGCCAGCAGCCCCATGTCAGGGGGGGACCCCCATGAGCAGTTCTTC.

This clonotype was detected many times. The genes are TRBV29-1 and TRBJ1-2, with 11 bases that match TRBD1. Unmatched junction bases numbered 2, after V lost 3 bases and J lost 8 bases. The CDR3 extends over 12 amino acids. Germline V lookup: CDR1 SQVTM, CDR2 ANQGSEA. The CDR3 DNA is TGCAGCGTTGAGGACAGGGGGCTCGGCTACACCTTC. Amino acids: CSVEDRGLGYTF.

This clonotype was observed a few times. This chain's CDR3 is CASSARTGSEAFF. Here the CDR3 DNA reads TGCGCCAGCAGCGCCCGGACAGGCAGTGAAGCTTTCTTT. The V call is TRBV5-1, the J call TRBJ1-1; 7 bases map to TRBD1. Germline CDR1 SGHRS, CDR2 YFSETQ. The CDR3 loop spans 13 amino acids. J was trimmed by 7 bases and V by 4 bases; bases with no gene match: 7.

This clonotype was counted many times. The chain has TRBV4-1 and TRBJ1-1; D remains ambiguous. The V end was cut by 0 bases, the J end by 12 bases, with 23 bases between. This CDR3 is 16 amino acids long. Germline CDR1 and CDR2: MGHRA and YSYEKL. As DNA, the CDR3 is TGCGCCAGCAGCCAAGATTCCGGAGCCAGGCCATTCGAGCCTTTCTTT. This gives the protein CASSQDSGARPFEPFF.

In its sample, this clonotype was seen a few times. This sequence joins TRBV10-3 and TRBJ2-5; 11 nucleotides match TRBD1. The CDR3 is 15 amino acids. The germline V gene has CDR1 ENHRY and CDR2 SYGVKD. With 4 bases clipped from V and 5 bases from J, the junction kept 6 bases outside the gene matches. Here the CDR3 reads CAISGTGGFGETQYF. Here the CDR3 DNA reads TGTGCCATCAGTGGGACAGGGGGCTTCGGGGAGACCCAGTACTTC.

This clonotype was detected ten times or more. The V and J genes are TRBV4-3 and TRBJ1-6; possibly TRBD1 for D (6 bases). The ends were cut back, 0 bases at V and 10 bases at J, with 13 bases in the middle. The CDR3 sequence is 15 residues long. Germline-derived CDR1 and CDR2 are LGHNA and YSLEER. As DNA, the CDR3 is TGCGCCAGCAGCCAAGATTCGGACAGCGGATCACCCCTCCACTTT. This sequence encodes CASSQDSDSGSPLHF.

There are a few counts of this clonotype. The chain couples TRBV19 to TRBJ2-1; D is uncertain. V lost 3 bases and J lost 8, with 11 bases in between. This CDR3 is 13 amino acids long. Germline loops: CDR1 LNHDA, CDR2 SQIVND (reference sequence). CDR3 sequence: CASSINRGDEQFF. The CDR3 DNA reads as TGTGCCAGTAGTATCAATCGTGGGGATGAGCAGTTCTTC.

This clonotype was seen ten or more times. J is TRBJ2-3 and V is TRBV14; D gene ambiguous. The CDR3 runs 12 residues. Germline assignment: CDR1 SGHDN and CDR2 FVKESK. V was trimmed by 5 bases and J by 5 bases, leaving 8 bases between them. CDR3 in amino acids: CASSVMGDTQYF. CDR3 in DNA: TGTGCCAGCAGCGTAATGGGAGATACGCAGTATTTT.

At least ten counts were recorded for this clonotype. The chain links TRBV27 to TRBJ2-2; perhaps TRBD1 as D (5 bases). Germline lookup yields CDR1 MNHEY and CDR2 SMNVEV (reference sequence). The CDR3 contains 13 residues. V was pared by 0 bases and J by 6 bases, with 5 bases between. CDR3 bases: TGTGCCAGCAGTTTATCAGGGGCCGGGGAGCTGTTTTTT. The encoded protein is CASSLSGAGELFF.

This clonotype was seen many times. The rearrangement joins TRBV7-2 to TRBJ2-5; D not resolved. CDR1 is SGHTA and CDR2 is FQGNSA in the germline V gene. V lost 3 bases and J 6 bases, leaving 14 bases between the germline ends. The CDR3 is 14 amino acids. The CDR3 loop reads CASSFDPARKTQYF. The DNA of the CDR3 is TGTGCCAGCAGCTTTGATCCGGCCAGGAAGACCCAGTACTTC.

This clonotype was picked up a small number of times. The rearrangement joins TRBV9 to TRBJ1-1; no clear D. Germline-derived CDR1 and CDR2 are SGDLS and YYNGEE. This CDR3 comprises 14 residues. Trimming cost V 3 bases and J 0 bases, with 9 bases left between them. CDR3 in DNA: TGTGCCAGCAGCGGGGGAAATTTGAACACTGAAGCTTTCTTT. Amino acid sequence: CASSGGNLNTEAFF.

This clonotype has ten or more counts. The V and J genes are TRBV5-1 and TRBJ1-5, with 7 bases identical to TRBD1. This CDR3 spans 14 amino acids. V lost 4 bases, J lost 1 base, and 2 bases stayed unmatched. CDR1 is SGHRS and CDR2 is YFSETQ in the germline V gene. CDR3 nucleotide sequence: TGCGCCAGCAGCCCGGGACAGAGCAATCAGCCCCAGCATTTT. Translation gives CASSPGQSNQPQHF. Full variable domain (missing parts from reference TRBV5-1 and TRBJ1-5): KAGVTQTPRYLIKTRGQQVTLSCSPISGHRSVSWYQQTPGQGLQFLFEYFSETQRNKGNFPGRFSGRQFSNSRSEMNVSTLELGDSALYLCASSPGQSNQPQHFGDGTRLSIL.

This clonotype was detected many times. A read error may produce the germline difference seen at one junction end. The chain uses TRBV7-2 and TRBJ2-4; no reliable D call. The germline V gene has CDR1 SGHTA and CDR2 FQGNSA. This CDR3 spans 9 amino acids. In DNA, the CDR3 is TGTGCCAGCAGGCCCCAGCCATTCTTC. Protein sequence: CASRPQPFF.

This clonotype was picked up a small number of times. CDR3: CASIPDRDNQPQHF. As DNA, the CDR3 is TGTGCCAGCATTCCCGACAGAGACAATCAGCCCCAGCATTTT. The rearrangement links TRBV6-6 to TRBJ1-5; possibly TRBD1 for D (5 bases). This CDR3 contains 14 residues. Between the trimmed V and J ends, which lost 7 bases and 3 bases, there was a span of 13 bases. Germline V lookup: CDR1 MNHNY, CDR2 SVGAGI (reference sequence).

This clonotype occurred a few times. The chain couples TRBV6-6 to TRBJ2-3; maybe TRBD1 (6 bases). With 6 bases removed from V and 2 bases from J, the gap between germline ends came to 15 bases. The CDR3 contains 15 residues. Germline V gene sequence: CDR1 MNHNY, CDR2 SVGAGI (reference sequence). CDR3 sequence (DNA): TGTGCCAGCAGAACAGGGCCCCTAAACACAGATACGCAGTATTTT. It encodes CASRTGPLNTDTQYF.